This T cell receptor beta chain came from a study of early T cells in non-severe SARS-CoV-2 infection. In germline, CDR1 is SGHNT, CDR2 YENEEA. V lost 1 base and J lost 6; bases outside the gene matches: 9. The CDR3 is 15 amino acids. MiXCR, run by TCRdb on the 5' RACE reads, gives a single entry per CDR3 protein. The sample records tens of thousands of distinct CDR3 sequences, 14% being singletons. This clonotype was detected a few times. What it recognizes is unknown. The study's findings and limits: In VDJdb matching, anti-spike CD8 responses were favored while private and CD4 specificities went missing.

The source material was whole blood, sampled at baseline. This receptor was taken from an adult who was a healthcare worker with PCR-confirmed SARS-CoV-2 infection or an uninfected control (not recorded which). The chain is built from TRBV11-3 and TRBJ2-7, with 7 bases fitting TRBD2. The CDR3 bases are TGTGCCAGCAGCTTAGCGTTCGCGGGAGAGGGCGAGCAGTACTTC. Protein: CASSLAFAGEGEQYF.